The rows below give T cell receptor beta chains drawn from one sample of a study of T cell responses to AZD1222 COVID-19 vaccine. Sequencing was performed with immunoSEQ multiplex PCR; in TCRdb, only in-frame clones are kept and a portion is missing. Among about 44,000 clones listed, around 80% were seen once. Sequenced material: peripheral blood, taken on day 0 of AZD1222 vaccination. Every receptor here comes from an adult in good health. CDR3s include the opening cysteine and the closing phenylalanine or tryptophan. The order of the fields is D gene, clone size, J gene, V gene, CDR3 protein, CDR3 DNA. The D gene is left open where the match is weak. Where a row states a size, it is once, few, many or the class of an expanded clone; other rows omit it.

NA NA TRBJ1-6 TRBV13 CASTQRGASYNSPLHF TGTGCCAGCACTCAACGGGGGGCGTCCTATAATTCACCCCTCCACTTT
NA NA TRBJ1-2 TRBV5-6 CASSLGIGWYGYTF TGTGCCAGCAGCTTAGGGATTGGGTGGTATGGCTACACCTTC
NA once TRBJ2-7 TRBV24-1 CATRGASFSYEQYF TGTGCCACACGGGGGGCTAGCTTCTCCTACGAGCAGTACTTC
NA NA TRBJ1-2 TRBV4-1 CASSLRTESYGYTF TGCGCCAGCAGCCTACGCACGGAATCCTATGGCTACACCTTC
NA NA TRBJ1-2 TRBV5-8 CASSLDRLGAGGYTF TGTGCCAGCAGCTTGGATCGGTTAGGGGCGGGCGGCTACACCTTC
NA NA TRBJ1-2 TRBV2 CAGWEGFNYGYTF TGTGCCGGTTGGGAGGGGTTTAACTATGGCTACACCTTC
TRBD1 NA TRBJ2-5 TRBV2 CASRPGQGRPQETQYF TGTGCCAGCAGACCCGGACAGGGAAGACCCCAAGAGACCCAGTACTTC
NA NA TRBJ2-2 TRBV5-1 CASSLVPGTNTGELFF TGCGCCAGCAGCTTGGTACCGGGCACGAACACCGGGGAGCTGTTTTTT
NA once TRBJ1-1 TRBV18 CASSPTGGNTEAFF TGTGCCAGCTCCCCCACCGGGGGGAACACTGAAGCTTTCTTT
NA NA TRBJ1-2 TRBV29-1 CSTGEGPYGYTF TGCAGCACGGGGGAGGGGCCCTATGGCTACACCTTC
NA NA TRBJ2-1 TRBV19 CASSTVLSWNEQFF TGTGCCAGTAGTACCGTCCTAAGTTGGAATGAGCAGTTCTTC
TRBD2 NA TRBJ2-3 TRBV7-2 CASRPGLAGYTDTQYF TGTGCCAGCAGACCAGGACTAGCGGGGTACACAGATACGCAGTATTTT
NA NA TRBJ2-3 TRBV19 CASSFSKDTDTQYF TGTGCCAGTAGTTTCTCGAAGGACACAGATACGCAGTATTTT
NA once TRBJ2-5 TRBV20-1 CSARLAETQYF TGCAGTGCTAGATTAGCTGAGACCCAGTACTTC
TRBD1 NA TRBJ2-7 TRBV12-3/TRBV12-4 CAIGAGGSDEQYF TGTGCCATTGGGGCAGGGGGCTCCGACGAGCAGTACTTC
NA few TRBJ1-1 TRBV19 CASSPSMNTEAFF TGTGCCAGTAGTCCCTCCATGAACACTGAAGCTTTCTTT
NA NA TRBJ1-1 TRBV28 CASQGRMNTEAFF TGTGCCAGCCAGGGGCGGATGAACACTGAAGCTTTCTTT
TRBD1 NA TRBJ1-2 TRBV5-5 CASSLGGRNYGYTF TGTGCCAGCAGCTTAGGGGGCCGGAACTATGGCTACACCTTC
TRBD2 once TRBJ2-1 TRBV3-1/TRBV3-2 CASSQDPGTSGGYNEQFF TGTGCCAGCAGCCAAGATCCAGGGACTAGCGGGGGATACAATGAGCAGTTCTTC
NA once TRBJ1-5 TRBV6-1 CASSDPQLKSNQPQHF TGTGCCAGCAGTGATCCACAGCTAAAAAGCAATCAGCCCCAGCATTTT
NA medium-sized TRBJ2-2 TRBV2 CASSGGGGGTGELFF TGTGCCAGCAGTGGTGGGGGTGGTGGAACCGGGGAGCTGTTTTTT
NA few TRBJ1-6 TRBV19 CASSIPGDHSPLHF TGTGCCAGTAGTATACCGGGTGATCATTCACCCCTCCACTTT
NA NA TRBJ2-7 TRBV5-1 CASSFAGTDEQYF TGCGCCAGCAGCTTCGCGGGGACGGACGAGCAGTACTTC
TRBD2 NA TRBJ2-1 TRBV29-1 CSVGGGTYNEQFF TGCAGCGTTGGCGGGGGGACGTACAATGAGCAGTTCTTC
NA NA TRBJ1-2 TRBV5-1 CASSLDMKNYGYTF TGCGCCAGCAGCTTGGATATGAAGAACTATGGCTACACCTTC
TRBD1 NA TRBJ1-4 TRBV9 CASSPGTGENEKLFF TGTGCCAGCAGCCCAGGGACAGGGGAAAATGAAAAACTGTTTTTT
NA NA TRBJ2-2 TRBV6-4 CASIEGPGRFYTGELFF TGTGCCAGCATAGAGGGACCCGGCCGGTTTTACACCGGGGAGCTGTTTTTT
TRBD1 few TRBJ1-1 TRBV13 CASSPGQGGNEAFF TGTGCCAGCAGCCCGGGACAGGGGGGAAATGAAGCTTTCTTT
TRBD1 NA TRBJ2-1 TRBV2 CASSERQGARGEQFF TGTGCCAGCAGTGAACGGCAGGGGGCTCGAGGTGAGCAGTTCTTC
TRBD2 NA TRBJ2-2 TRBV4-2 CASSQDASGNTGELFF TGTGCCAGCAGCCAAGATGCTAGCGGGAACACCGGGGAGCTGTTTTTT
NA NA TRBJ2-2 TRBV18 CASSPTMEGAGELFF TGTGCCAGCTCACCAACTATGGAGGGGGCCGGGGAGCTGTTTTTT
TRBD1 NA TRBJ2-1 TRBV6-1 CASSEYRDSYNEQFF TGTGCCAGCAGTGAATACCGGGACAGCTACAATGAGCAGTTCTTC
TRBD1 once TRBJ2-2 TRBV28 CASRGTGTGRTGELFF TGTGCCAGCAGAGGAACCGGGACAGGGAGGACCGGGGAGCTGTTTTTT
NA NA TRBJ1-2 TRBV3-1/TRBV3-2 CASSQEETFGYTF TGTGCCAGCAGCCAAGAGGAAACCTTCGGCTACACCTTC
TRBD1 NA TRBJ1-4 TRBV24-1 CATSDPSRTGDEKLFF TGTGCCACCAGTGACCCTAGCCGGACAGGGGATGAAAAACTGTTTTTT
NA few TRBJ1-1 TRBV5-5 CASSLEREGEAFF TGTGCCAGCAGCTTGGAGCGGGAGGGAGAAGCTTTCTTT
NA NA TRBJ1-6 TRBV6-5 CASSYYQRTDNSPLHF TGTGCCAGCAGTTACTATCAAAGGACAGATAATTCACCCCTCCACTTT
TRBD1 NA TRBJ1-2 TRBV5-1 CASSLAPGQVDGYTF TGCGCCAGCAGCTTGGCGCCGGGACAGGTTGATGGCTACACCTTC
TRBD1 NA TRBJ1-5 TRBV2 CAGGQGSNQPQHF TGTGCCGGCGGACAGGGGAGCAATCAGCCCCAGCATTTT
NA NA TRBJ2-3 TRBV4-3 CASSPSGDTQYF TGCGCCAGCAGCCCCAGTGGAGATACGCAGTATTTT
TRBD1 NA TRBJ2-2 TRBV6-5 CASTNNRGRTGELFF TGTGCCAGCACTAATAACAGGGGGCGCACCGGGGAGCTGTTTTTT
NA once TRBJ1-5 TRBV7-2 CASSLAGGRNQPQHF TGTGCCAGCAGCTTAGCCGGGGGGCGGAATCAGCCCCAGCATTTT